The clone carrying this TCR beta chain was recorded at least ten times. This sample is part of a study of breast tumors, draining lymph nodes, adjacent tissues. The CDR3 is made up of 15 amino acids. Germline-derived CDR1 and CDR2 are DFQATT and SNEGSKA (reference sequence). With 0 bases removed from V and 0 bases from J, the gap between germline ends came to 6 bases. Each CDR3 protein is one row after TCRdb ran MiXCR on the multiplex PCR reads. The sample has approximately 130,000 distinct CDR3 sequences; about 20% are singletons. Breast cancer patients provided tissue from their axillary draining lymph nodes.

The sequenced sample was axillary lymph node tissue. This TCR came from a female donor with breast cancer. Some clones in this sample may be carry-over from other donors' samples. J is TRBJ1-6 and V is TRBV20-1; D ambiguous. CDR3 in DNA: TGCAGTGCTAGAGAGGAGATCTCCTATAATTCACCCCTCCACTTT. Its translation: CSAREEISYNSPLHF.